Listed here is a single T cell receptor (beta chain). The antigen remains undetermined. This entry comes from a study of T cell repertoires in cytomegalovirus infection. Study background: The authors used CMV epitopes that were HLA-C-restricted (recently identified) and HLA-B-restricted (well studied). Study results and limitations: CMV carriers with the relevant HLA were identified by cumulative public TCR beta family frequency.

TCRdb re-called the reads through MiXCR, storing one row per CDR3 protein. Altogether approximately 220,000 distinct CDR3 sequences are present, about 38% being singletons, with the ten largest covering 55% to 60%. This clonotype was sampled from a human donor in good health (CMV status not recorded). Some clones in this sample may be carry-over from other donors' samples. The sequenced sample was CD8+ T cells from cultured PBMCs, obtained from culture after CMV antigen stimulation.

In DNA form, the CDR3 reads TGCGCCAGCACCTCTGTTGGCACAGGGGGCTACAATGAGCAGTTCTTC. It specifies CASTSVGTGGYNEQFF. The chain uses TRBV4-1 and TRBJ2-1; TRBD1 aligns across 8 bases. Losses at the gene ends were 7 bases for V and 3 bases for J; bases not matched to a gene: 11. CDR1 MGHRA and CDR2 YSYEKL come from the germline V gene. This CDR3 contains 16 residues.